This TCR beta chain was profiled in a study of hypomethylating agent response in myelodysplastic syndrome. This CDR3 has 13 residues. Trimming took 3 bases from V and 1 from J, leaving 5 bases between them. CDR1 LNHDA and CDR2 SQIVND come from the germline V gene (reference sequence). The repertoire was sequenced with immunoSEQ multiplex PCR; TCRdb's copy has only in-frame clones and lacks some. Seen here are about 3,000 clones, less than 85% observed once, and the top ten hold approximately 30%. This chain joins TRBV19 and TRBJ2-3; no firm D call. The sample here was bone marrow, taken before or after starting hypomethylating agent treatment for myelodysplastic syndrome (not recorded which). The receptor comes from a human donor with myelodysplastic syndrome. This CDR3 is CASSIYGTDTQYF. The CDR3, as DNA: TGTGCCAGTAGTATTTATGGCACAGATACGCAGTATTTT.